This is a list of T cell receptor beta chains from one sample in a study of blood T cell repertoires in COVID-19. Repertoires were generated with immunoSEQ multiplex PCR, while TCRdb's copy carries only in-frame clones and drops some. The profile covers 150,000 to 180,000 clones, with around 82% appearing a single time and 0.55% to 0.75% taken by the ten largest. The specimen sequenced was peripheral blood. The receptors come from a man in his 60s with COVID-19, enrolled during active disease. CDR3s include the opening cysteine and the closing phenylalanine or tryptophan. The D gene is left open where the match is weak. Clone size appears in some rows only: once, few, many, or a class for an expanded clone.

D gene	V gene	clone size	J gene	CDR3 protein	CDR3 DNA
-	TRBV9	-	TRBJ2-1	CASSAEKSRGLVTNEQFF	TGTGCCAGCAGCGCCGAAAAGTCCAGAGGGTTGGTTACCAATGAGCAGTTCTTC
-	TRBV7-2	few	TRBJ1-5	CASSAGGLVSNQPQHF	TGTGCCAGCAGCGCCGGGGGGCTTGTTAGCAATCAGCCCCAGCATTTT
-	TRBV28	-	TRBJ1-5	CASSSPPQPQHF	TGTGCCAGCAGCTCCCCCCCTCAGCCCCAGCATTTT
-	TRBV14	-	TRBJ1-1	CASSQASSGRTEAFF	TGTGCCAGCAGCCAAGCCAGTTCCGGCAGGACTGAAGCTTTCTTT
TRBD2	TRBV2	-	TRBJ2-5	CASSEGTSGSETQYF	TGTGCCAGCAGTGAAGGTACTAGCGGGAGTGAGACCCAGTACTTC
-	TRBV19	-	TRBJ1-4	CASKDQGSTTNEKLFF	TGTGCCAGTAAGGATCAGGGTTCAACAACTAATGAAAAACTGTTTTTT
-	TRBV12-5	-	TRBJ2-5	CASGLGVTSNQETQYF	TGTGCTAGTGGTTTGGGTGTAACGTCTAATCAAGAGACCCAGTACTTC
TRBD1	TRBV19	once	TRBJ2-3	CASRTGYGTDTQYF	TGTGCCAGTAGGACAGGGTACGGCACAGATACGCAGTATTTT
TRBD1	TRBV30	-	TRBJ1-5	CAWSVNRGFKPQHF	TGTGCCTGGAGTGTAAACAGGGGGTTTAAGCCCCAGCATTTT
TRBD2	TRBV5-1	once	TRBJ2-2	CASSLVAGGPGELFF	TGCGCCAGCAGCTTGGTTGCGGGGGGTCCCGGGGAGCTGTTTTTT
-	TRBV3-1/TRBV3-2	-	TRBJ1-1	CASSQGRRVNTEAFF	TGTGCCAGCAGCCAGGGGAGACGGGTGAACACTGAAGCTTTCTTT
-	TRBV19	-	TRBJ1-6	CASSMDGSGISPLHF	TGTGCCAGTAGTATGGACGGTTCGGGGATTTCACCCCTCCACTTT
TRBD2	TRBV7-9	-	TRBJ2-3	CASSSGLAGGTDTQYF	TGTGCCAGCAGCTCTGGACTAGCGGGAGGAACAGATACGCAGTATTTT
-	TRBV6-5	-	TRBJ1-2	CASSYYPGSNYGYTF	TGTGCCAGCAGTTACTATCCAGGGTCTAACTATGGCTACACCTTC
-	TRBV7-2	-	TRBJ2-3	CASSTTASTDTQYF	TGTGCCAGCAGCACGACTGCTAGCACAGATACGCAGTATTTT
-	TRBV7-2	-	TRBJ1-6	CASSLAGGGQSPLHF	TGTGCCAGCAGCTTAGCGGGGGGGGGACAATCACCCCTCCACTTT
-	TRBV3-1/TRBV3-2	-	TRBJ1-2	CASSQEGSSNYGYTF	TGTGCCAGCAGCCAAGAAGGGAGCTCTAACTATGGCTACACCTTC
TRBD1	TRBV19	-	TRBJ1-5	CASKRGQGATNQPQHF	TGTGCCAGTAAGAGAGGACAGGGGGCGACGAATCAGCCCCAGCATTTT
-	TRBV7-2	-	TRBJ1-5	CASSSDTGPQHF	TGTGCCAGCAGCTCCGATACGGGGCCCCAGCATTTT
TRBD1	TRBV27	-	TRBJ1-2	CASRPTGDVFYSYGYTF	TGTGCCAGCAGACCGACAGGGGACGTATTCTACTCCTATGGCTACACCTTC
-	TRBV7-2	-	TRBJ1-5	CASSPDSAGNQPQHF	TGTGCCAGCAGCCCGGACAGCGCCGGCAATCAGCCCCAGCATTTT
TRBD2	TRBV24-1	-	TRBJ2-3	CATSETSAPWDTQYF	TGTGCCACCAGTGAGACTAGCGCCCCATGGGATACGCAGTATTTT
TRBD2	TRBV4-3	once	TRBJ2-5	CASSQETSGGGETQYF	TGCGCCAGCAGCCAAGAGACTAGCGGGGGAGGGGAGACCCAGTACTTC
-	TRBV7-3	-	TRBJ2-1	CASSRGEVGNEQFF	TGTGCCAGCAGTCGAGGGGAGGTCGGCAATGAGCAGTTCTTC
-	TRBV14	-	TRBJ1-4	CASSPGTLLNEKLFF	TGTGCCAGCAGCCCCGGGACACTTTTAAATGAAAAACTGTTTTTT
-	TRBV5-5	few	TRBJ1-1	CASSLLTGGNTEAFF	TGTGCCAGCAGCTTGCTGACAGGCGGAAACACTGAAGCTTTCTTT
-	TRBV7-2	-	TRBJ1-1	CASSLGTGYTEAFF	TGTGCCAGCAGCTTAGGGACGGGGTACACTGAAGCTTTCTTT
-	TRBV6-5	-	TRBJ1-2	CASSYSGHSSYGYTF	TGTGCCAGCAGTTACTCTGGGCACTCCAGCTATGGCTACACCTTC
TRBD1	TRBV19	-	TRBJ1-6	CASSTGTANSPLHF	TGTGCCAGTAGTACCGGGACAGCGAACTCACCCCTCCACTTT
-	TRBV19	-	TRBJ2-3	CASSIAPGKTDTQYF	TGTGCCAGTAGTATAGCTCCGGGTAAGACAGATACGCAGTATTTT
-	TRBV27	-	TRBJ2-6	CASSLYHTSGANVLTF	TGTGCCAGCAGTTTATACCACACCTCTGGGGCCAACGTCCTGACTTTC
TRBD1	TRBV4-2	-	TRBJ2-4	CASSQDRGTGGGLGKNIQYF	TGTGCCAGCAGCCAAGATAGGGGGACAGGGGGCGGCTTAGGCAAAAACATTCAGTACTTC
TRBD1	TRBV28	-	TRBJ1-6	CASEFGDRFSPLHF	TGTGCCAGCGAGTTTGGGGACAGGTTCTCACCCCTCCACTTT
-	TRBV7-9	-	TRBJ1-3	CASSPKSGMGNTIYF	TGTGCCAGCAGCCCGAAATCGGGGATGGGAAACACCATATATTTT
-	TRBV19	-	TRBJ2-7	CASSMAARDTLQYF	TGTGCCAGTAGTATGGCTGCCAGGGATACGCTGCAGTACTTC
-	TRBV18	-	TRBJ1-1	CASSPRTGLLRGAFF	TGTGCCAGCTCACCACGTACAGGCCTCTTAAGGGGAGCTTTCTTT
-	TRBV6-5	-	TRBJ2-5	CASRQGRGETQYF	TGTGCCAGCAGGCAGGGGCGGGGGGAGACCCAGTACTTC
-	TRBV7-7	once	TRBJ2-2	CASSLTGGVTTGELFF	TGTGCTAGCAGCTTGACTGGAGGGGTGACCACCGGGGAGCTGTTTTTT
TRBD1	TRBV6-5	once	TRBJ1-2	CASSSQGQGNYGYTF	TGTGCCAGCAGTTCCCAGGGACAGGGGAACTATGGCTACACCTTC
-	TRBV5-4	-	TRBJ1-4	CASRHQGSDEKLFF	TGTGCCAGCAGGCACCAGGGGTCTGATGAAAAACTGTTTTTT
-	TRBV28	once	TRBJ1-2	CASSWPTTEHYGYTF	TGTGCCAGCAGTTGGCCTACTACCGAGCACTATGGCTACACCTTC
-	TRBV18	-	TRBJ2-5	CASSRAGTQETQYF	TGTGCCAGCTCACGCGCAGGAACTCAAGAGACCCAGTACTTC
-	TRBV29-1	-	TRBJ1-1	CSASGTSNTEAFF	TGCAGCGCCTCAGGGACATCGAACACTGAAGCTTTCTTT
TRBD1	TRBV24-1	-	TRBJ2-2	CATQGDRLTGELFF	TGTGCCACCCAAGGGGACAGGCTCACCGGGGAGCTGTTTTTT
-	TRBV23-1	once	TRBJ1-5	CASSHTELSNQPQHF	TGCGCCAGCAGTCACACAGAGCTTAGCAATCAGCCCCAGCATTTT
-	TRBV6-2/TRBV6-3	once	TRBJ1-1	CASSFTGSTEAFF	TGTGCCAGCAGTTTCACAGGGAGTACTGAAGCTTTCTTT
TRBD2	TRBV29-1	-	TRBJ2-1	CSVGRREGTSGRNEQFF	TGCAGCGTTGGACGCAGGGAGGGGACTAGCGGGAGGAATGAGCAGTTCTTC
-	TRBV24-1	-	TRBJ2-7	CATSESGIAYEQYF	TGTGCCACCAGTGAGTCCGGGATCGCATACGAGCAGTACTTC
TRBD2	TRBV7-2	-	TRBJ2-7	CASSLVSGTSSGEQYF	TGTGCCAGCAGCTTAGTCTCCGGGACTAGCTCGGGTGAGCAGTACTTC
-	TRBV6-5	-	TRBJ1-1	CASSRRRQDTEAFF	TGTGCCAGCAGCCGCCGAAGACAGGACACTGAAGCTTTCTTT